This T cell receptor beta chain was sequenced for a study of T cell responses to AZD1222 COVID-19 vaccine. Assay used: immunoSEQ multiplex PCR; TCRdb lists only in-frame clones, some missing. The profile shows over 100,000 clones, roughly nine tenths of them singletons. Broader study findings: Seropositivity was recorded at baseline in only 6 or 7 AZD1222 recipients. The donors showed a predominance of white British ancestry and of females, with possible underestimation of clonal diversity. Reportedly, close to half of spike-specific TCRs are directed against unmutated variant regions.

Comment on this clone: Antigen unknown.

Germline CDR1 reads SGHRS; CDR2 reads YFSETQ. V shed 5 bases and J 4 bases; nucleotides not matched to a gene: 8. The CDR3 contains 17 residues. The clonotype comes from an adult in good health. This chain joins TRBV5-1 and TRBJ2-5, with TRBD2 matching over 16 bases. The sample consisted of peripheral blood, taken on day 0 of AZD1222 vaccination. CDR3 DNA: TGCGCCAGCAGACCCGGGACTAGCGGGAGGGGAGGAGAGACCCAGTACTTC. Amino acids: CASRPGTSGRGGETQYF.